Listed below are T cell receptor beta chains from one sample, sequenced in a study of response to subunit inactivated influenza vaccine. TCRdb passed the RT-PCR reads through MiXCR, listing each CDR3 protein once. The sample includes hundreds of thousands of distinct CDR3 sequences, approximately 16% seen only once; the top ten take less than 4%. This sample comprised CD4+ T cells sorted from PBMCs, obtained 23 months after vaccination. The receptors derive from a man between 50 and 69 years old who received an inactivated influenza vaccine. The CDR3 runs from the conserved cysteine through the conserved F or W. D genes are given only for firm matches. For some rows the clone size is stated as once, few or many, or as a class when expanded; others skip it.

>NA|TRBJ2-2|many|TRBV15
TGTGCCACCAGCTTTAGCCGGACCGGGGAGCTGTTTTTT
CATSFSRTGELFF
>TRBD2|TRBJ2-7|NA|TRBV11-2
TGTGCCAGCAGCTTATTGGGTGGGGGGACTAGTCGACTTACCTACGAGCAGTACTTC
CASSLLGGGTSRLTYEQYF
>NA|TRBJ2-5|NA|TRBV20-1
TGCAGTGCGGCTCCCCGATCGCGGGTGGAGACCCAGTACTTC
CSAAPRSRVETQYF
>NA|TRBJ2-7|many|TRBV29-1
TGCAGCGTTGAAAGAGCCGGGACCGATTACGAGCAGTACTTC
CSVERAGTDYEQYF
>TRBD2|TRBJ2-1|few|TRBV20-1
TGCAGTGCCCGAAGAGCGGGAGGCCGGGGTGAGCAGTTCTTC
CSARRAGGRGEQFF
>NA|TRBJ1-2|NA|TRBV12-3/TRBV12-4
TGTGCCAGCAGTTTATCGGGGGGGCGGGATGGCTACACCTTC
CASSLSGGRDGYTF
>NA|TRBJ1-5|few|TRBV10-3
TGTGCCATCAGTGAGTCGGGCATGCAGCAGCCCCAGCATTTT
CAISESGMQQPQHF
>NA|TRBJ1-5|NA|TRBV24-1
TGTGCCACCAGCCAGATGAGCAATCAGCCCCAGCATTTT
CATSQMSNQPQHF
>NA|TRBJ2-3|few|TRBV12-3/TRBV12-4
TGTGCCAGCAGTTTAATCCGGCCCCCTAGCACAGATACGCAGTATTTT
CASSLIRPPSTDTQYF
>NA|TRBJ2-3|NA|TRBV28
TGTGCCAGCAGCCGAAGGGGCGGGGTGGTAGATACGCAGTATTTT
CASSRRGGVVDTQYF
>TRBD1|TRBJ1-6|NA|TRBV2
TGTGCCAGCAGCGTGGGACAGGGCCGGTCACCCCTCCACTTT
CASSVGQGRSPLHF
>NA|TRBJ1-4|NA|TRBV5-5
TGTGCCAGCAGCCAGACGGCCTCTAATGAAAAACTGTTTTTT
CASSQTASNEKLFF
>NA|TRBJ1-6|NA|TRBV9
TGTGCCAGCAGCGTAGACCGTCCGGGGGGAAATTCACCCCTCCACTTT
CASSVDRPGGNSPLHF
>NA|TRBJ2-1|NA|TRBV5-4
TGTGCCAGCAGCCCGACTACTTTACACGAGCAGTTCTTC
CASSPTTLHEQFF
>TRBD1|TRBJ2-1|NA|TRBV24-1
TGTGCCACCAGGGGCCGGACAGGGGATGAGCAGTTCTTC
CATRGRTGDEQFF
>TRBD1|TRBJ1-3|few|TRBV9
TGTGCCAGCAGCGGAAGGACAGGGGGCGACACCATATATTTT
CASSGRTGGDTIYF
>TRBD1|TRBJ2-7|few|TRBV12-3/TRBV12-4
TGTGCCAGCAGTAAAACAGGGGACTACGAGCAGTACTTC
CASSKTGDYEQYF
>TRBD1|TRBJ1-2|few|TRBV7-9
TGTGCCAGCAGCCCCCGACAGGGGGCCGCGAATAGGTTCACCTTC
CASSPRQGAANRFTF
>NA|TRBJ2-7|NA|TRBV3-1
TGTGCCAGCAGCCAATTCGGCGGGCGGACACTTAGCGAGCAGTACTTC
CASSQFGGRTLSEQYF
>NA|TRBJ2-5|NA|TRBV28
TGTGCCAGCACCGCTGCGAACGTAGAGACCCAGTACTTC
CASTAANVETQYF
>TRBD2|TRBJ2-5|once|TRBV7-2
TGTGCCAGCAGCTGGATTAGCGGGAGGAGGGAGACCCAGTACTTC
CASSWISGRRETQYF
>NA|TRBJ2-2|many|TRBV12-3/TRBV12-4
TGTGCCAGCAGTTGGCGACAGAACGGGGAGCTGTTTTTT
CASSWRQNGELFF
>TRBD1|TRBJ1-2|few|TRBV4-1
TGCGCCAGCAGCCTCCGGGTGGGACAGATTAACTATGGCTACACCTTC
CASSLRVGQINYGYTF
>TRBD1|TRBJ1-4|few|TRBV10-3
TGTGCTGTTTCGGGACAGGGAGGCGAAAAACTGTTTTTT
CAVSGQGGEKLFF
>TRBD2|TRBJ2-6|few|TRBV20-1
TGCAGTGCTAGCGGGGGGTCTGGGGCCAACGTCCTGACTTTC
CSASGGSGANVLTF
>TRBD2|TRBJ2-1|few|TRBV6-2/TRBV6-3
TGTGCCAGCAAGCGACTAGCGTCATCCAATGAGCAGTTCTTC
CASKRLASSNEQFF
>NA|TRBJ2-5|few|TRBV7-9
TGTGCCAGCAGCTTCCAGGCAGGTCGAGAGACCCAGTACTTC
CASSFQAGRETQYF
>NA|TRBJ1-1|many|TRBV27
TGTGCCAGCAGTTTATCGCGGGGGACTGAAGCTTTCTTT
CASSLSRGTEAFF
>NA|TRBJ1-3|NA|TRBV6-5
TGTGCCAGCAGTTTCCGGCGTTCTTCTGGAAACACCATATATTTT
CASSFRRSSGNTIYF
>TRBD1|TRBJ2-2|NA|TRBV19
TGTGCCAGTAGCCAAGGGACAGGGACCGGGGAGCTGTTTTTT
CASSQGTGTGELFF
>NA|TRBJ2-7|NA|TRBV19
TGTGCCAGTAGCCTCCTTATCTCGGACACGGACTCCTACGAGCAGTACTTC
CASSLLISDTDSYEQYF
>TRBD2|TRBJ2-1|NA|TRBV20-1
TGCAGTGCTAGCAGGAGTAGCGGGACCGGTGAGCAGTTCTTC
CSASRSSGTGEQFF
>NA|TRBJ2-3|many|TRBV5-4
TGTGCCAGCAGCTTCCTAAACACAGATACGCAGTATTTT
CASSFLNTDTQYF
>NA|TRBJ2-6|few|TRBV5-1
TGCGCCAGCAGCTTGACAGGGTCTGGGGCCAACGTCCTGACTTTC
CASSLTGSGANVLTF
>NA|TRBJ2-6|NA|TRBV5-6
TGTGCCAGCAGCTTGGGACTCTCTGGGGCCAACGTCCTGACTTTC
CASSLGLSGANVLTF
>NA|TRBJ2-5|few|TRBV20-1
TGCAGTGCTACCAGGGCCGCGCACATAAGGACCCAGTACTTC
CSATRAAHIRTQYF
>TRBD2|TRBJ2-1|NA|TRBV6-2/TRBV6-3
TGTGCCAGCAGTTACGCCCCACTAGCGGGAGGGGGATCCTACAATGAGCAGTTCTTC
CASSYAPLAGGGSYNEQFF
>TRBD1|TRBJ2-7|few|TRBV7-8
TGTGCCAGCAGCTCAACAGGGGTGGCCTACGAGCAGTACTTC
CASSSTGVAYEQYF
>NA|TRBJ2-5|NA|TRBV7-9
TGTGCCAGCAGCTACGGAAGCCAAGAGACCCAGTACTTC
CASSYGSQETQYF
>NA|TRBJ1-5|few|TRBV7-9
TGTGCCAGCAGCTTAGCGGAAACCGCGCCCCAGCATTTT
CASSLAETAPQHF
>NA|TRBJ2-1|many|TRBV4-1
TGCGCCAGCAGCCAAGCGCTAGCCGCCTACAATGAGCAGTTCTTC
CASSQALAAYNEQFF
>NA|TRBJ1-1|NA|TRBV6-6
TGTGCCAGCAGTTACTCCGGGGCTCAAGCTTTCTTT
CASSYSGAQAFF
>NA|TRBJ1-3|many|TRBV9
TGTGCCAGCAGCCTAAGAGAGACAGGAACTGGAAACACCATATATTTT
CASSLRETGTGNTIYF
>TRBD1|TRBJ1-1|many|TRBV12-3/TRBV12-4
TGTGCCAGCAGTTTTTCGCACAGGGGGGTAAAAGGAGCTTTCTTT
CASSFSHRGVKGAFF
>NA|TRBJ1-2|NA|TRBV24-1
TGTGCCACCAGTGACCTGGGGCGGAACTATGGCTACACCTTC
CATSDLGRNYGYTF
>NA|TRBJ2-3|few|TRBV6-5
TGTGCCAGCAGTTACGGTCTGGCTTACAACACAGATACGCAGTATTTT
CASSYGLAYNTDTQYF
>NA|TRBJ1-5|few|TRBV3-1
TGTGCCAGCAGCCAAGATAGGGAGGCGCCCCAGCATTTT
CASSQDREAPQHF
>NA|TRBJ2-3|many|TRBV5-1
TGCGCCAGCAGCTCCTCGGGACCCGCAGATACGCAGTATTTT
CASSSSGPADTQYF
>TRBD1|TRBJ1-6|NA|TRBV7-2
TGTGCCAGCAGCCAACGGACAGGGGGCGGTTTACCCCTCCACTTT
CASSQRTGGGLPLHF
>TRBD1|TRBJ1-5|NA|TRBV28
TGTGCCAGCAGTTCAGCATCCGGGACAGGGGGCAATCAGCCCCAGCATTTT
CASSSASGTGGNQPQHF
>NA|TRBJ2-3|few|TRBV12-3/TRBV12-4
TGTGCCAGCACATCGCTGCTGAATACGCAGTATTTT
CASTSLLNTQYF
>TRBD1|TRBJ2-7|many|TRBV7-2
TGTGCCAGCACAACCGGCGGGACAGGGGGCGCCGTGCAGTACTTC
CASTTGGTGGAVQYF
>NA|TRBJ1-5|NA|TRBV20-1
TGCAGTGCTAACCCGGAAGGGGATCAGCCCCAGCATTTT
CSANPEGDQPQHF
>TRBD1|TRBJ2-7|many|TRBV7-9
TGTGCCAGCAGAGGGACAGGTACCTACGAGCAGTACTTC
CASRGTGTYEQYF
>NA|TRBJ2-2|NA|TRBV7-9
TGTGCCAGCAGCTTCTTTCCCGGGGAGCTGTTTTTT
CASSFFPGELFF
>NA|TRBJ2-1|NA|TRBV11-2
TGTGCCAGCAGCTTAGGGGGAATCGGGGGGCAGTTCTTC
CASSLGGIGGQFF
>NA|TRBJ2-2|few|TRBV5-1
TGCGCCAGCAGCTTGAATCCCCTAGGTTGGTCCTCGAACACCGGGGAGCTGTTTTTT
CASSLNPLGWSSNTGELFF
>TRBD2|TRBJ2-5|NA|TRBV28
TGTGCCAGCAGCACGACTAGCATCGAGACCCAGTACTTC
CASSTTSIETQYF
>NA|TRBJ1-1|many|TRBV6-5
TGTGCCAGCAGCCGGGACCTGAACACTGAAGCTTTCTTT
CASSRDLNTEAFF